The 10 T cell receptor beta chains listed next were all sequenced from one sample in a study of blood T cell repertoires in COVID-19. Produced via immunoSEQ multiplex PCR; TCRdb's table is partial and in-frame only. This sample yields about 430,000 clones, of which about 88% are seen a single time; about 1.5% belongs to the top ten. The sample taken for sequencing was PBMCs or T cells enriched from blood (not recorded which). The receptor source for this set is a woman aged 18-29 years who had been exposed to COVID-19.

The chain couples TRBV9 to TRBJ2-4; tentative D call: TRBD1 (6 bases). The ends were cut back, 0 bases at V and 3 bases at J, with 13 bases in the middle. Germline loops: CDR1 SGDLS, CDR2 YYNGEE. The CDR3 spans 16 residues. The CDR3 region is CASSVADWGLKNIQYF. The CDR3 DNA sequence: TGTGCCAGCAGCGTAGCTGATTGGGGGCTCAAAAACATTCAGTACTTC.

The genes are TRBV6-2 or TRBV6-3 and TRBJ2-7, with TRBD2 matching over 10 bases. CDR3 size: 15 residues. Germline V gene data show CDR1 as MNHEY and CDR2 as SVGEGT. With 2 bases clipped from V and 4 bases from J, the junction kept 5 bases outside the gene matches. In DNA, the CDR3 is TGTGCCAGCAGTTACACCCCTAGCGGGAGTTACGAGCAGTACTTC. Protein product: CASSYTPSGSYEQYF.

This clone has just a few counts. J is TRBJ1-2 and V is TRBV3-1 (or the pseudogene TRBV3-2); 7 bases line up with TRBD1. V shed 0 bases, J shed 4 bases, and the junction held 2 bases outside the gene matches. CDR3 length: 14 residues. CDR1 and CDR2 from the germline V gene are LGHDT and YNNKEL (reference sequence). In DNA form, the CDR3 reads TGTGCCAGCAGCCAAGATAGGGACAGCTATGGCTACACCTTC. This encodes CASSQDRDSYGYTF.

V usage is TRBV11-2 and J usage is TRBJ2-7, with D possibly being TRBD2 (5 bases). The CDR3 sequence is 11 residues long. Trimming left V 10 bases short and J 6 bases short, with 13 bases between. The germline V gene encodes CDR1 SGHAT and CDR2 FQNNGV. CDR3: CAILGDSEQYF. The CDR3 DNA follows: TGTGCCATCCTCGGGGATAGCGAGCAGTACTTC.

The chain uses TRBV5-6 and TRBJ2-3; 7 bases agree with TRBD2. The V gene end was trimmed by 0 bases and the J gene end by 0 bases; junction bases not matched to a gene: 1. The CDR3 extends over 15 amino acids. Germline CDR1 and CDR2: SGHDT and YYEEEE. The CDR3: CASSLGLASTDTQYF. CDR3 bases: TGTGCCAGCAGCTTGGGACTAGCCAGCACAGATACGCAGTATTTT.

The V and J genes are TRBV29-1 and TRBJ1-1; 7 bases map to TRBD1. The germline V gene has CDR1 SQVTM and CDR2 ANQGSEA. V gave up 3 bases and J gave up 1 base; unmatched junction bases: 8. This CDR3 comprises 15 residues. This CDR3 is CSVDVRDRPNTEAFF. The CDR3 coding sequence is TGCAGCGTTGACGTACGGGACAGACCGAACACTGAAGCTTTCTTT.

This sequence joins TRBV28 and TRBJ1-1, with 8 bases aligning to TRBD1. Trimming removed 0 bases from V and 0 bases from J; junction bases left unmatched: 15. Germline V gene lookup returns CDR1 MDHEN and CDR2 SYDVKM. This CDR3 is built from 20 residues. The CDR3 loop is CASSLWDFQGAEIMNTEAFF. CDR3 DNA: TGTGCCAGCAGTTTATGGGACTTTCAGGGGGCGGAGATTATGAACACTGAAGCTTTCTTT. The full variable domain, completed using reference TRBV28 and TRBJ1-1, is DVKVTQSSRYLVKRTGEKVFLECVQDMDHENMFWYRQDPGLGLRLIYFSYDVKMKEKGDIPEGYSVSREKKERFSLILESASTNQTSMYLCASSLWDFQGAEIMNTEAFFGQGTRLTVV.

The chain links TRBV3-1 (or the pseudogene TRBV3-2) to TRBJ2-1; no definite D call. CDR3 size: 13 residues. Trimming left V 2 bases short and J 7 bases short, with 9 bases between. Looked up from germline, CDR1 is LGHDT and CDR2 is YNNKEL (reference sequence). Here the CDR3 reads CASSQLNQNEQFF. In DNA, the CDR3 is TGTGCCAGCAGCCAACTTAATCAGAATGAGCAGTTCTTC.

The rearrangement uses TRBV2 and TRBJ2-5; TRBD2 is a possible D gene (5 bases). The CDR3 covers 13 residues. Trimming removed 7 bases from V and 5 bases from J, with 14 bases in between. Germline CDR1 and CDR2: SNHLY and FYNNEI. DNA for the CDR3: TGTGCCAGCATGCAGATCCCGGGGGAGACCCAGTACTTC. Its translation: CASMQIPGETQYF.

In DNA form, the CDR3 reads TGTGCCAGCAGTTACTCGGGAACAGGAAAGCCCTCTGGTCCTCGGGAGCAGTACTTC. It is translated as CASSYSGTGKPSGPREQYF. The chain joins TRBV6-2 or TRBV6-3 to TRBJ2-7; a possible D gene is TRBD1 (5 bases). Germline V gives CDR1 MNHEY, CDR2 SVGEGT. Trimming stripped 0 bases from V and 7 bases from J, with 28 bases between. The CDR3 extends over 19 amino acids.